The 30 T cell receptor beta chains presented below share a single source sample, sequenced in a study of neurological immune-mediated disorders. Using its own MiXCR run on the 5' RACE reads, TCRdb lists one record per CDR3 protein. The sample lists about 59,000 distinct CDR3 sequences, around 3.8% seen once, with roughly 2% in the top ten. The sequencing sample was made of PBMCs. These receptor sequences come from a woman between 45 and 65 years old with multiple sclerosis.

This clonotype was seen many times. The chain employs TRBV14 and TRBJ1-6; 7 bases are shared with TRBD1. CDR3 size: 15 residues. V dropped 4 bases and J dropped 7; count of bases not matched to a gene: 7. The germline V gene has CDR1 SGHDN and CDR2 FVKESK. The CDR3 DNA is TGTGCCAGCAGCCCCTCCGGGACAGCAAATTCACCCCTCCACTTT. This gives the protein CASSPSGTANSPLHF.

This clonotype was seen at least ten times. The chain links TRBV5-1 to TRBJ2-7; D is undetermined. The germline V gene encodes CDR1 SGHRS and CDR2 YFSETQ. The length of the CDR3 is 13 residues. The ends were cut back, 3 bases at V and 2 bases at J, with 9 bases in the middle. The CDR3 nucleotides are TGCGCCAGCAGCTCGCAGGTGACCTACGAGCAGTACTTC. This translates into CASSSQVTYEQYF.

This clonotype was found many times. V usage is TRBV10-3 and J usage is TRBJ1-1; the D is unclear. V lost 9 bases and J 0 bases, leaving 8 bases between the germline ends. The CDR3 has 12 residues. Germline V gene data show CDR1 as ENHRY and CDR2 as SYGVKD. This chain's CDR3 is CAIRTVNTEAFF. The DNA for the CDR3 is TGTGCCATTAGGACGGTGAACACTGAAGCTTTCTTT.

This clonotype came up many times. The V call is TRBV20-1, the J call TRBJ1-5; D uncertain. CDR1 and CDR2 from the germline V gene are DFQATT and SNEGSKA (reference sequence). The CDR3 is 14 residues long. Trimming cost V 0 bases and J 1 base, with 7 bases left between them. The CDR3 sequence: CSARDVRSNQPQHF. CDR3 sequence (DNA): TGCAGTGCTAGAGATGTAAGGAGCAATCAGCCCCAGCATTTT.

This clonotype was seen many times. The chain couples TRBV2 to TRBJ2-7; possible D gene TRBD2, 6 bases. CDR1 and CDR2 from the germline V gene are SNHLY and FYNNEI. The CDR3 length is 14 residues. V gave up 7 bases and J gave up 2 bases, with 15 bases separating them. Here the CDR3 DNA reads TGTGCCAGCACCTCCGGGACTCCTGCCTACGAGCAGTACTTC. As protein: CASTSGTPAYEQYF. Complete variable domain (other parts from reference TRBV2 and TRBJ2-7): EPEVTQTPSHQVTQMGQEVILRCVPISNHLYFYWYRQILGQKVEFLVSFYNNEISEKSEIFDDQFSVERPDGSNFTLKIRSTKLEDSAMYFCASTSGTPAYEQYFGPGTRLTVT.

This clonotype was recorded many times. The chain combines TRBV7-2 with TRBJ2-3, with a possible D match to TRBD2 (7 bases). V was shortened by 4 bases and J by 6 bases, with 20 bases between the two germline ends. Germline CDR1 is SGHTA and CDR2 is FQGNSA. The CDR3 spans 16 residues. The CDR3: CASSSRRGGNWDTQYF. The CDR3 nucleotides read TGTGCCAGCAGCTCCCGACGCGGGGGCAATTGGGATACGCAGTATTTT.

This clonotype was picked up many times. The chain recombines TRBV5-1 with TRBJ2-2; 8 bases line up with TRBD1. Trimming cost V 4 bases and J 5 bases; bases outside gene matches: 7. This CDR3 has 15 amino acids. From germline, CDR1 is SGHRS and CDR2 YFSETQ. CDR3 region: CASSPGQGVTGELFF. CDR3 nucleotides: TGCGCCAGCAGCCCAGGACAGGGTGTGACCGGGGAGCTGTTTTTT.

The sample holds many counts of this clonotype. One end of the junction varies from germline; a read error may be responsible. The V call is TRBV7-7, the J call TRBJ2-5; 9 positions match TRBD1. This CDR3 region has 12 residues. Germline lookup yields CDR1 SSHAT and CDR2 FNYEAQ (reference sequence). As DNA, the CDR3 is TGTGCTAGCAGCGAGGACAGGGGGACCCAGTACTTC. It encodes CASSEDRGTQYF.

This clonotype has only a few counts. V is TRBV6-2 or TRBV6-3 and J is TRBJ2-1; D is perhaps TRBD2 (5 bases). Germline lookup yields CDR1 MNHEY and CDR2 SVGEGT. V was shortened by 2 bases and J by 7 bases, with 12 bases between the two germline ends. This CDR3 comprises 14 residues. CDR3 sequence (DNA): TGTGCCAGCAGTTACGCGCGGGCTCGGAATGAGCAGTTCTTC. Its protein product is CASSYARARNEQFF.

This clonotype was found many times. This chain joins TRBV11-2 and TRBJ2-1; possible D gene TRBD2, 6 bases. Per germline, CDR1 SGHAT and CDR2 FQNNGV. The ends were cut back, 4 bases at V and 1 base at J, with 17 bases in the middle. This CDR3 has 17 residues. CDR3 sequence (DNA): TGTGCCAGCAGCTCATTCCTCGGGGGAGCGTCCTACAATGAGCAGTTCTTC. Its protein product is CASSSFLGGASYNEQFF.

In this sample, this clonotype turned up many times. V usage is TRBV12-3 or TRBV12-4 and J usage is TRBJ1-5; 12 bases fit TRBD1. After removal of 6 bases from V and 5 bases from J, the junction contained 8 bases not matched to a gene. This CDR3 has 16 amino acids. CDR3 coding DNA: TGTGCCAGCAGCAACTCCGGGACAGGGGGCCATCAGCCCCAGCATTTT. Its translation: CASSNSGTGGHQPQHF.

Ten or more counts support this clonotype. The V gene is TRBV20-1, the J gene TRBJ1-2; 10 bases match TRBD1. This CDR3 is built from 13 residues. Germline assignment: CDR1 DFQATT and CDR2 SNEGSKA (reference sequence). The V gene end was trimmed by 6 bases and the J gene end by 4 bases; junction bases not matched to a gene: 5. CDR3 protein: CSAMRTGGYGYTF. The CDR3 region has the DNA TGCAGTGCCATGAGGACAGGGGGCTATGGCTACACCTTC.

This clonotype was seen ten or more times. The chain couples TRBV5-6 to TRBJ1-5, with D perhaps TRBD1 (5 bases). V lost 2 bases and J lost 5, with 11 bases in between. Germline lookup yields CDR1 SGHDT and CDR2 YYEEEE. CDR3 length equals 14 residues. DNA for the CDR3: TGTGCCAGCAGCTTTACCGCAGGGCATCAGCCCCAGCATTTT. Protein sequence: CASSFTAGHQPQHF.

This clonotype occurred many times. The chain couples TRBV6-2 or TRBV6-3 to TRBJ2-1, with 14 bases fitting TRBD2. CDR1 MNHEY and CDR2 SVGEGT come from the germline V gene. The V gene end was trimmed by 8 bases and the J gene end by 9 bases; junction bases not matched to a gene: 6. This CDR3 spans 14 amino acids. The CDR3 is CASCQGLAGVEQFF. CDR3 nucleotide sequence: TGTGCCAGCTGCCAGGGACTAGCGGGAGTTGAGCAGTTCTTC.

A word on this clonotype: Possible read error: a much larger clone is one base away. This chain uses TRBV7-8 with TRBJ2-4; D assignment may be TRBD1 or TRBD2 (6 bases each). CDR3 length: 14 residues. Germline V gene data show CDR1 as SGHVS and CDR2 as FQNEAQ. The V and J ends lost 4 bases and 9 bases respectively, with 16 bases between them. CDR3 in DNA: TGTGCCAGCAGCTCTGCTAGAGAGGGGGGCATTCAGTACTTC. Protein: CASSSAREGGIQYF.

The table lists this clonotype with many counts. The rearrangement uses TRBV20-1 and TRBJ1-6, with D uncertain. Trimming removed 2 bases from V and 9 bases from J, with 17 bases in between. The length of the CDR3 is 15 residues. Per the germline V gene, CDR1 is DFQATT and CDR2 is SNEGSKA (reference sequence). DNA for the CDR3: TGCAGTGCTAGACCGCTGGCCGGGGAGGGTTCACCCCTCCACTTT. Translating gives CSARPLAGEGSPLHF.

This clonotype was counted many times. The CDR3 here is CATSRDWGGGETQYF. The CDR3 DNA reads as TGTGCCACCAGCAGAGATTGGGGGGGCGGAGAGACCCAGTACTTC. The chain uses TRBV15 and TRBJ2-5, with D perhaps matching TRBD2 (7 bases). Germline CDR1 LNHNV, CDR2 YYDKDF (reference sequence). The V end lost 0 bases, the J end lost 4 bases, and 12 bases lay between the germline ends. CDR3 length: 15 amino acids.

This clonotype was found many times. The V call is TRBV12-3 or TRBV12-4, the J call TRBJ2-1; D gene ambiguous. V gave up 6 bases and J gave up 10 bases, with 10 bases separating them. This CDR3 spans 11 amino acids. CDR3 sequence: CASSAVFEQFF. The CDR3 coding sequence is TGTGCCAGCAGCGCGGTGTTCGAGCAGTTCTTC.

This clonotype appeared many times. The rearrangement links TRBV7-2 to TRBJ2-3, with D hard to call. V shed 0 bases and J shed 5 bases, with 9 bases lying between them. This CDR3 is built from 14 residues. CDR1 and CDR2 from the germline V gene are SGHTA and FQGNSA. The CDR3 here is CASSLAHGGDTQYF. CDR3 sequence (DNA): TGTGCCAGCAGCTTAGCGCACGGTGGAGATACGCAGTATTTT.

This clonotype was seen repeatedly, ten times or more. The chain recombines TRBV7-9 with TRBJ2-1; D might be TRBD2 (6 bases). CDR3 length equals 12 residues. The germline CDR1 and CDR2 sequences are SEHNR and FQNEAQ (reference sequence). V was shortened by 5 bases and J by 7 bases, with 9 bases between the two germline ends. The CDR3 coding sequence is TGTGCCAGCAGCCGGGACTGGAATGAGCAGTTCTTC. The encoded protein is CASSRDWNEQFF.

The gene calls are TRBV5-5 and TRBJ2-1, with 8 bases that match TRBD1. Germline CDR1 is SGHKS and CDR2 is YYEKEE (reference sequence). The CDR3 covers 15 residues. Losses at the gene ends were 0 bases for V and 7 bases for J; bases not matched to a gene: 6. The CDR3 is CASSLAPGGWNEQFF. The CDR3 region has the DNA TGTGCCAGCAGCTTGGCTCCAGGGGGCTGGAATGAGCAGTTCTTC.

This clonotype was observed at least ten times. This chain links TRBV5-1 with TRBJ1-1, with D unresolved. The germline gives CDR1 SGHRS, CDR2 YFSETQ. V was clipped by 0 bases and J by 3 bases, with 6 bases between them. The CDR3 spans 13 residues. The CDR3 sequence: CASSLGEDTEAFF. For the CDR3, the DNA is TGCGCCAGCAGCTTGGGGGAGGACACTGAAGCTTTCTTT.

This clonotype has a count of ten or more. The rearrangement links TRBV5-6 to TRBJ1-4; the D is unclear. The CDR3 has 13 residues. Germline V lookup: CDR1 SGHDT, CDR2 YYEEEE. V lost 2 bases and J 7 bases, leaving 9 bases between the germline ends. CDR3 nucleotide sequence: TGTGCCAGCAGCTTCGATCGTAGTGAAAAACTGTTTTTT. It yields the protein CASSFDRSEKLFF.

This clonotype appeared many times. J is TRBJ1-2 and V is TRBV5-6, with D unclear. The CDR3 totals 13 residues. Trimming stripped 7 bases from V and 4 bases from J, with 14 bases between. Germline CDR1 and CDR2: SGHDT and YYEEEE. This chain's CDR3 is CASALSEGYGYTF. The CDR3 DNA reads TGTGCCAGCGCTTTGTCGGAGGGCTATGGCTACACCTTC.

This clonotype came up many times. V is TRBV20-1 and J is TRBJ2-5; no definite D call. The CDR3 length is 14 residues. The V end lost 0 bases, the J end lost 1 base, and 9 bases lay between the germline ends. The V gene's germline CDR1 is DFQATT and CDR2 SNEGSKA (reference sequence). CDR3 in amino acids: CSARDGRGQETQYF. The CDR3, as DNA: TGCAGTGCTAGAGATGGTCGAGGCCAAGAGACCCAGTACTTC.

This clonotype appeared many times. This rearrangement joins TRBV20-1 to TRBJ2-3, with 11 positions matching TRBD2. CDR3 length equals 17 residues. The ends lost 6 bases at V and 5 bases at J; junction bases unmatched: 16. Looked up from germline, CDR1 is DFQATT and CDR2 is SNEGSKA (reference sequence). For the CDR3, the DNA is TGCAGTGCCCCTATAGCGGGAGGGCCTATGTCACGAGATACGCAGTATTTT. Encoded protein: CSAPIAGGPMSRDTQYF.

Many counts were recorded for this clonotype. J is TRBJ2-7 and V is TRBV7-2; possibly TRBD1 for D (6 bases). Germline V CDR1 and CDR2: SGHTA, FQGNSA. There are 15 residues in the CDR3. V was pared by 2 bases and J by 2 bases, with 13 bases between. DNA for the CDR3: TGTGCCAGCAGCTTATCCCCGGGACAACCCTACGAGCAGTACTTC. It yields the protein CASSLSPGQPYEQYF.

This clonotype was found many times. The V and J genes are TRBV5-1 and TRBJ1-2; D is possibly TRBD1 (5 bases). There are 12 residues in the CDR3. V dropped 7 bases and J dropped 7 bases, with 14 bases sitting between them. Looked up from germline, CDR1 is SGHRS and CDR2 is YFSETQ. The CDR3 loop reads CASGHNKGGYTF. DNA for the CDR3: TGCGCCAGCGGACACAATAAGGGTGGCTACACCTTC.

The genes are TRBV7-9 and TRBJ2-5; D is ambiguous. Trimming took 4 bases from V and 5 from J, leaving 14 bases between them. The germline V gene encodes CDR1 SEHNR and CDR2 FQNEAQ (reference sequence). The CDR3 has 14 residues. The CDR3 region is CASSSESAVETQYF. The DNA for the CDR3 is TGTGCCAGCAGCTCCGAGAGCGCGGTGGAGACCCAGTACTTC.

This clonotype was seen ten or more times. The chain combines TRBV24-1 with TRBJ2-7; 9 nucleotides align to TRBD1. Germline CDR1 is KGHDR and CDR2 is SFDVKD. Unmatched junction bases numbered 4, after V lost 2 bases and J lost 3 bases. CDR3 length: 15 residues. CDR3 residues: CATSDSSTGGYEQYF. CDR3 DNA: TGTGCCACCAGTGATTCGTCGACAGGGGGCTACGAGCAGTACTTC.